Described below is a single T cell receptor beta chain sequence and its context. Its target is unknown. Someone took an approximately 2.5 ml blood sample from each of the donors. TCRdb reanalyzed the 5' RACE reads, giving one entry per CDR3 protein sequence and no DNA. The table for this sample gives about 420,000 distinct CDR3 sequences. This sample was taken from a study of monozygotic twins with inflammatory bowel disease. Study observations and caveats: IBD patients exhibited fewer clonotypes shared with other individuals than healthy twins, particularly with disease activity. Twin pairs that were concordant did not differ from discordant pairs in repertoire similarity, possibly from limited power. Treatment differences in immunosuppression may have added variability to the repertoires of patients.

This CDR3 contains 15 residues. Germline assignment: CDR1 MGHRA and CDR2 YSYEKL. The sequence came from a human donor with ulcerative colitis or Crohn's disease, or a healthy co-twin of an affected twin (not recorded which). The sequencing input was blood. The chain has TRBV4-1 and TRBJ2-5. CDR3 protein: CASSQDLQSAETQYF.